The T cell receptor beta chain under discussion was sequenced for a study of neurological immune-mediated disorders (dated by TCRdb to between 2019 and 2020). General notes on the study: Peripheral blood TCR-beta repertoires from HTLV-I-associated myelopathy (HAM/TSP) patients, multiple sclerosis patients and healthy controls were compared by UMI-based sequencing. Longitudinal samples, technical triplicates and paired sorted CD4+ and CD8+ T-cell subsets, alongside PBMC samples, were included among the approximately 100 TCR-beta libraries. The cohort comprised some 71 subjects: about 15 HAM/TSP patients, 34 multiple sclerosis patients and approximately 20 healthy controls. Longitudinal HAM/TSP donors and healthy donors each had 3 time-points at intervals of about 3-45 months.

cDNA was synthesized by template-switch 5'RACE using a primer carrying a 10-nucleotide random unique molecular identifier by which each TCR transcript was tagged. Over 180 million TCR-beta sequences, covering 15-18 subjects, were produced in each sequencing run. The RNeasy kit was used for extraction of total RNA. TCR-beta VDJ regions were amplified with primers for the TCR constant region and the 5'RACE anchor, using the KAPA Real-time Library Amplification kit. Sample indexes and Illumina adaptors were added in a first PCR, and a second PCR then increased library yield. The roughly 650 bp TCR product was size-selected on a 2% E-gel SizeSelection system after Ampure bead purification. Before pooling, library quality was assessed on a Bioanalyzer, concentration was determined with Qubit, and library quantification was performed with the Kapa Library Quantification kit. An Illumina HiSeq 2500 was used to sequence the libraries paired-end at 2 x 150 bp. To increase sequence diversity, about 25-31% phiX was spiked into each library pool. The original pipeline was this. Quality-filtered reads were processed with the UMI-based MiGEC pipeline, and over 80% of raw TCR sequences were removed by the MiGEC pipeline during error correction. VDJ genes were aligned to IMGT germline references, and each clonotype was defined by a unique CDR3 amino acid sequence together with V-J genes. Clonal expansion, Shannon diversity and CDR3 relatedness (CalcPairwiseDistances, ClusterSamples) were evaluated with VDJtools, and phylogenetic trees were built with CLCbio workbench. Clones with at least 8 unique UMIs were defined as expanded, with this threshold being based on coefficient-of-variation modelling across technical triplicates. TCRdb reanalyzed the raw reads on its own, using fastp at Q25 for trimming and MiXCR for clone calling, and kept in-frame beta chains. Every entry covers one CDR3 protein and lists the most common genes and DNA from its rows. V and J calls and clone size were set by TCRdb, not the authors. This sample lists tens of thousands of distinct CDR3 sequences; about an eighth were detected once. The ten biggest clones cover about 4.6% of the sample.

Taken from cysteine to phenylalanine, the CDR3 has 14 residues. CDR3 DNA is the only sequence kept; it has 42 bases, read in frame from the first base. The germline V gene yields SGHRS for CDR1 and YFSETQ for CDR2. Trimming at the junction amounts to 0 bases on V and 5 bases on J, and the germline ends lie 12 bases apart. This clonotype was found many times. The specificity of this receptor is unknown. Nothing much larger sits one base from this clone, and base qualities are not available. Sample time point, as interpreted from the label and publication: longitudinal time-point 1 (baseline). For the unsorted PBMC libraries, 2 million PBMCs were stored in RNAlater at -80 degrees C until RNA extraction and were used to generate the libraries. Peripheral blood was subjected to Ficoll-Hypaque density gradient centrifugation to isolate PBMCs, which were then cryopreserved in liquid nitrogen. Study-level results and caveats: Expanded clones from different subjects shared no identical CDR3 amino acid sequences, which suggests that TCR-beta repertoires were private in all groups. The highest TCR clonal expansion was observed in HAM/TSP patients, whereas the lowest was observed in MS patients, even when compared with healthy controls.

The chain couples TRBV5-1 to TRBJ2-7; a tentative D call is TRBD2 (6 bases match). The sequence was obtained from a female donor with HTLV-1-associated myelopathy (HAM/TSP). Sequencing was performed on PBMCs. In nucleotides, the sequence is TGCGCCAGCAGCTTGGAAAAGGGACTCAACGAGCAGTACTTC. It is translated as CASSLEKGLNEQYF.